A single sample is the source of the 26 T cell receptor beta chains below, sequenced in a study of radiation and T cells in renal cell carcinoma. Assay used: immunoSEQ multiplex PCR; TCRdb lists only in-frame clones, some missing. This sample has about 95,000 clones, with less than 90% found just once. The time point here: baseline pretreatment blood. Treatment described: 15 Gy SBRT to primary tumor, nephrectomy 4 weeks later. The specimen comprised blood, sampled from a patient whose treatment included radiotherapy and nephrectomy. These receptors were collected from a man in his forties or fifties with renal cell carcinoma.

The chain carries TRBV7-2 and TRBJ1-3; 7 nucleotides match TRBD1. Germline V CDR1 and CDR2: SGHTA, FQGNSA. Trimming at V came to 5 bases and at J to 0 bases, leaving 10 bases not matched to a gene. The CDR3 covers 17 residues. CDR3 coding DNA: TGTGCCAGCAGCCAACAGGGGACGGGGTTCTCTGGAAACACCATATATTTT. Protein: CASSQQGTGFSGNTIYF.

The chain joins TRBV6-5 to TRBJ2-1; D possibly corresponds to TRBD2 (7 bases). Trimming cost V 0 bases and J 6 bases, with 12 bases left between them. This CDR3 is built from 15 residues. In germline, CDR1 is MNHEY, CDR2 SVGAGI. CDR3 loop: CASSYSRGAVNEQFF. The CDR3 bases are TGTGCCAGCAGTTACTCTCGGGGGGCCGTCAATGAGCAGTTCTTC.

The chain joins TRBV5-1 to TRBJ2-5; 11 positions agree with TRBD2. Trimming removed 4 bases from V and 5 bases from J; junction bases left unmatched: 7. Germline CDR1 reads SGHRS; CDR2 reads YFSETQ. The CDR3 is made up of 15 amino acids. DNA of the CDR3: TGCGCCAGCAGCCGTAGCGGGAGGGTAGGGGAGACCCAGTACTTC. Protein product: CASSRSGRVGETQYF.

V gene TRBV9 combines with J gene TRBJ1-3; TRBD1 is a possible D gene (5 bases). V was cut by 2 bases and J by 0 bases, with 12 bases left in between. The CDR3 has 16 residues. The V gene's germline CDR1 is SGDLS and CDR2 YYNGEE. CDR3 nucleotide sequence: TGTGCCAGCAGCGTGACCGGGACGCTCTCTGGAAACACCATATATTTT. Translated, it gives CASSVTGTLSGNTIYF.

The chain uses TRBV7-6 and TRBJ2-3; D is unresolved. This CDR3 has 15 residues. Germline loops: CDR1 SGHVS, CDR2 FNYEAQ. Trimming removed 2 bases at V and 5 bases at J, with 14 bases between. The CDR3 is CASSLRSPGLDTQYF. CDR3 coding DNA: TGTGCCAGCAGCTTAAGGTCGCCGGGTTTAGATACGCAGTATTTT. The complete variable domain, with remaining parts taken from reference TRBV7-6 and TRBJ2-3, reads GAGVSQSPRYKVTKRGQDVALRCDPISGHVSLYWYRQALGQGPEFLTYFNYEAQQDKSGLPNDRFSAERPEGSISTLTIQRTEQRDSAMYRCASSLRSPGLDTQYFGPGTRLTVL.

This clone was counted between two and nine times. This chain uses TRBV4-1 with TRBJ1-4, with TRBD1 matching 7 bases. Germline V CDR1 and CDR2: MGHRA, YSYEKL. J lost 3 bases, V lost 5 bases, and 12 bases had no gene match. The CDR3 runs 17 residues. CDR3 in amino acids: CASSGDGRGSANEKLFF. In DNA form, the CDR3 reads TGCGCCAGCAGCGGAGACGGCAGGGGGTCAGCTAATGAAAAACTGTTTTTT.

This chain joins TRBV19 and TRBJ1-4, with D uncertain. Germline V gene lookup returns CDR1 LNHDA and CDR2 SQIVND (reference sequence). Trimming shortened V by 5 bases and J by 7 bases, and 14 bases separated the two germline ends. The CDR3 length is 14 residues. This CDR3 reads CASSPLRAAEKLFF. CDR3 nucleotides: TGTGCCAGTAGTCCTCTCCGGGCCGCTGAAAAACTGTTTTTT.

The genes are TRBV29-1 and TRBJ1-1; D uncertain. V was clipped by 1 base and J by 5 bases, with 14 bases between them. CDR1 and CDR2 (germline): SQVTM, ANQGSEA. The length of the CDR3 is 14 residues. The CDR3 here is CSVEGQDLSTEAFF. The CDR3 region has the DNA TGCAGCGTTGAAGGTCAGGACCTATCAACTGAAGCTTTCTTT.

This clone was counted between two and nine times. The chain couples TRBV9 to TRBJ1-1; TRBD1 matches at 7 bases. CDR1 is SGDLS and CDR2 is YYNGEE in the germline V gene. With 3 bases clipped from V and 3 bases from J, the junction kept 5 bases outside the gene matches. CDR3 length: 14 amino acids. The CDR3 is CASSGQGEDTEAFF. The DNA for the CDR3 is TGTGCCAGCAGCGGACAGGGAGAGGACACTGAAGCTTTCTTT.

This chain connects TRBV7-2 to TRBJ2-1; D might be TRBD2 (5 bases). V lost 5 bases and J 5 bases, leaving 22 bases between the germline ends. In germline, CDR1 is SGHTA, CDR2 FQGNSA. The CDR3 runs to 17 residues. In nucleotides, the CDR3 is TGTGCCAGCAGCCCGCGCCGCCCGGGAATTCCTAACAATGAGCAGTTCTTC. Translating gives CASSPRRPGIPNNEQFF.

This clone came up a few times. The genes are TRBV30 and TRBJ2-3; no definite D call. The CDR3 has 13 residues. Trimming pared 4 bases from V and 10 bases from J, leaving 18 bases between. Germline CDR1 reads GTSNPN; CDR2 reads SVGIG (reference sequence). CDR3 coding DNA: TGTGCCTGGAAAATCAGAGGATCCGGAGCGCAGTATTTT. As protein: CAWKIRGSGAQYF.

CDR3 region: CASSKTSGSLGEQYF. The DNA for the CDR3 is TGTGCCAGCAGTAAGACTAGCGGGAGTTTAGGCGAGCAGTACTTC. This chain joins TRBV27 and TRBJ2-7, with 12 bases matching TRBD2. J was trimmed by 6 bases and V by 5 bases; bases with no gene match: 8. The CDR3 has 15 amino acids. Germline CDR1 MNHEY, CDR2 SMNVEV (reference sequence).

This clone was seen at least ten times. The chain links TRBV27 to TRBJ2-6, with D possibly matching TRBD1 (5 bases). Germline-derived CDR1 and CDR2 are MNHEY and SMNVEV (reference sequence). CDR3 length equals 13 residues. The V and J ends lost 6 bases and 5 bases respectively, with 8 bases between them. This CDR3 is CASSLDRANVLTF. As DNA, the CDR3 is TGTGCCAGCAGCCTGGACAGGGCCAACGTCCTGACTTTC.

The chain has TRBV7-2 and TRBJ2-1; D is perhaps TRBD1 (5 bases). Germline V CDR1 and CDR2: SGHTA, FQGNSA. The ends were cut back, 1 base at V and 9 bases at J, with 10 bases in the middle. The length of the CDR3 is 13 residues. Written as DNA, the CDR3 is TGTGCCAGCAGCTTAGGGACCACAGGTGAGCAGTTCTTC. Translating it yields CASSLGTTGEQFF.

The chain's CDR3 is CASNRDRRYEQYF. CDR3 DNA sequence: TGTGCCAGCAACCGGGACAGGAGGTACGAGCAGTACTTC. This chain connects TRBV2 to TRBJ2-7; the match to TRBD1 covers 8 bases. Per the germline V gene, CDR1 is SNHLY and CDR2 is FYNNEI. The CDR3 spans 13 residues. V lost 7 bases to trimming and J lost 4 bases; unmatched junction nucleotides: 6.

The chain couples TRBV6-1 to TRBJ1-2, with D hard to call. V lost 6 bases and J 3 bases, leaving 8 bases between the germline ends. CDR1 and CDR2 (germline): MNHNS, SASEGT. CDR3 length equals 12 residues. The DNA for the CDR3 is TGTGCCAGCAGCGAGGACTACTATGGCTACACCTTC. Its protein product is CASSEDYYGYTF.

This chain joins TRBV6-1 and TRBJ2-1; 9 bases line up with TRBD2. V shed 7 bases and J 7 bases; nucleotides not matched to a gene: 8. CDR3 length: 14 amino acids. Germline-derived CDR1 and CDR2 are MNHNS and SASEGT. The CDR3 DNA is TGTGCCAGCACATATGGGCTAGCGGGGAATGAGCAGTTCTTC. Residues: CASTYGLAGNEQFF.

The rearrangement links TRBV30 to TRBJ1-1; D not resolved. The germline V and J ends were trimmed by 0 bases and 5 bases, with 10 bases remaining between them. Germline CDR1 reads GTSNPN; CDR2 reads SVGIG (reference sequence). The CDR3 has 13 amino acids. This chain's CDR3 is CAWSVGRTTEAFF. CDR3 nucleotide sequence: TGTGCCTGGAGTGTTGGTAGGACGACTGAAGCTTTCTTT.

This chain connects TRBV5-1 to TRBJ2-1, with a weak D call TRBD2 (6 bases). Trimming stripped 3 bases from V and 6 bases from J, with 16 bases between. CDR3 length: 15 residues. CDR1 is SGHRS and CDR2 is YFSETQ in the germline V gene. The CDR3 protein is CASSSPGSPGNEQFF. Here the CDR3 DNA reads TGCGCCAGCAGCTCCCCCGGGAGTCCGGGCAATGAGCAGTTCTTC.

The chain combines TRBV2 with TRBJ1-2; 8 nucleotides agree with TRBD1. There are 15 residues in the CDR3. Trimming at V came to 5 bases and at J to 3 bases, leaving 8 bases not matched to a gene. The germline gives CDR1 SNHLY, CDR2 FYNNEI. The CDR3 nucleotides are TGTGCCAGCAGTCCCCTTCCGGACAGGGACTATGGCTACACCTTC. It codes for CASSPLPDRDYGYTF.

This sequence joins TRBV9 and TRBJ2-2; the D is unclear. The CDR3 contains 16 residues. Germline lookup yields CDR1 SGDLS and CDR2 YYNGEE. The V end was cut by 4 bases, the J end by 4 bases, with 17 bases between. CDR3 sequence reads: CASSFGIGPGTGELFF. CDR3 nucleotide sequence: TGTGCCAGCAGCTTCGGTATTGGGCCTGGCACCGGGGAGCTGTTTTTT.

V gene TRBV27 combines with J gene TRBJ2-3, with D possibly called TRBD1 or TRBD2 (5 bases each). The CDR3 consists of 15 residues. CDR1 MNHEY and CDR2 SMNVEV come from the germline V gene (reference sequence). V was shortened by 3 bases and J by 2 bases, with 12 bases between the two germline ends. The CDR3 DNA reads as TGTGCCAGCAGTTTGGGGGTCGACTACACAGATACGCAGTATTTT. It encodes CASSLGVDYTDTQYF.

The gene calls are TRBV6-5 and TRBJ2-7; TRBD2 is a possible D gene (6 bases). The CDR3 has 16 amino acids. CDR1 and CDR2 from the germline V gene are MNHEY and SVGAGI. V lost 0 bases and J lost 0, with 12 bases in between. The CDR3 reads CASSYSASALSYEQYF. CDR3 sequence (DNA): TGTGCCAGCAGTTACTCCGCTAGCGCGCTCTCCTACGAGCAGTACTTC.

The CDR3 here is CASSSGTSRVKLFF. The CDR3 bases are TGTGCCAGCAGTTCCGGGACCAGTCGTGTAAAACTGTTTTTT. The rearrangement uses TRBV28 and TRBJ1-4; maybe TRBD1 (5 bases). CDR3 size: 14 residues. In germline, CDR1 is MDHEN, CDR2 SYDVKM. With 4 bases removed from V and 10 bases from J, the gap between germline ends came to 16 bases.

The CDR3 loop reads CASSKGPPEISGTGELFF. CDR3 bases: TGCGCCAGCAGCAAGGGACCGCCCGAAATCTCAGGCACCGGGGAGCTGTTTTTT. The chain joins TRBV5-1 to TRBJ2-2; D possibly matches TRBD1 or TRBD2 (5 bases each). Between the trimmed V and J ends, which lost 4 bases and 4 bases, there was a span of 23 bases. Germline V lookup: CDR1 SGHRS, CDR2 YFSETQ. This CDR3 is built from 18 residues.

J is TRBJ2-7 and V is TRBV6-5; the D gene is possibly TRBD2 (6 bases). V lost 6 bases, J lost 3 bases, and 18 bases lay in between. The germline V gene encodes CDR1 MNHEY and CDR2 SVGAGI. This CDR3 comprises 15 residues. CDR3 loop: CASRKVRGGGYEQYF. Written as DNA, the CDR3 is TGTGCCAGCAGAAAAGTGAGGGGAGGAGGCTACGAGCAGTACTTC.